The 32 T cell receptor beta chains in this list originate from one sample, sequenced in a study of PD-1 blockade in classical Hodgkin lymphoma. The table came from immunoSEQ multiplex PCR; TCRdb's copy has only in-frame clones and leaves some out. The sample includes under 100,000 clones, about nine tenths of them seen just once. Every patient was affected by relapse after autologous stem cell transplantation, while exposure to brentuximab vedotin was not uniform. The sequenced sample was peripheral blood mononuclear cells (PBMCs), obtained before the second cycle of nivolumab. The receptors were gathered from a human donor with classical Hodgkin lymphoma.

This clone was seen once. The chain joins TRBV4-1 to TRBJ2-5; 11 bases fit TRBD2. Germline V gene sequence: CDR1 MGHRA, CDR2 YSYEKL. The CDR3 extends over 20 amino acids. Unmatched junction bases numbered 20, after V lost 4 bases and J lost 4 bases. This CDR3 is CASSPSSKISGRAFGETQYF. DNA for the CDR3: TGCGCCAGCAGCCCATCATCAAAAATTAGCGGGAGGGCCTTTGGAGAGACCCAGTACTTC.

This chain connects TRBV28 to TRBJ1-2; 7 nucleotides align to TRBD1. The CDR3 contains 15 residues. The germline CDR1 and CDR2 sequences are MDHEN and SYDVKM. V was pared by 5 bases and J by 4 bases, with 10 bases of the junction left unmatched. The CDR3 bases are TGTGCCAGCAGTCCTTGGACAGGTCCCGTCTATGGCTACACCTTC. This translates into CASSPWTGPVYGYTF.

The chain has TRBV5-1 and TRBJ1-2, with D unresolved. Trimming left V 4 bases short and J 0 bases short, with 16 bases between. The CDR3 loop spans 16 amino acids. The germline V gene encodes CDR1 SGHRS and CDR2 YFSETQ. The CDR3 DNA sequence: TGCGCCAGCAGCCCTTACTTGGGGTTAGCTAACTATGGCTACACCTTC. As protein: CASSPYLGLANYGYTF.

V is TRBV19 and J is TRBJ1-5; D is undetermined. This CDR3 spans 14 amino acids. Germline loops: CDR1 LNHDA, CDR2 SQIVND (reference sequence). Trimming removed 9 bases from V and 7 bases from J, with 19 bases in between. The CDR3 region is CASDFARSGQPQHF. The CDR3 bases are TGTGCCAGCGACTTTGCACGGTCCGGGCAGCCCCAGCATTTT.

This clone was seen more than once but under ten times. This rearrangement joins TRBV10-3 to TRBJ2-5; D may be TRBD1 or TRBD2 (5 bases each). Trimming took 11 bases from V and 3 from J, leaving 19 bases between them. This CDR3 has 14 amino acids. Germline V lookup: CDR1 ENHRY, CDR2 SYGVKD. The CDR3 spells CAARDGGGEETQYF. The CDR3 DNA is TGTGCCGCCCGAGATGGGGGTGGGGAAGAGACCCAGTACTTC.

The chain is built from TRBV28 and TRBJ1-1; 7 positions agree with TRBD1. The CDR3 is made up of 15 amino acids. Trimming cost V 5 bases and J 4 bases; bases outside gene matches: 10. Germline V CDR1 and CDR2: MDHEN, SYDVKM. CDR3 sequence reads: CASSPPGGVITEAFF. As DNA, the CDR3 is TGTGCCAGCAGTCCCCCAGGGGGGGTCATCACTGAAGCTTTCTTT.

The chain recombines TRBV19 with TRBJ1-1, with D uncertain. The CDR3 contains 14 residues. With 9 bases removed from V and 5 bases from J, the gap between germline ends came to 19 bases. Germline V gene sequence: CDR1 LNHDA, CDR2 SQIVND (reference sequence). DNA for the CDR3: TGTGCCAGCGTGAGCGGCCGGGCCCCGACTGAAGCTTTCTTT. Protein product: CASVSGRAPTEAFF.

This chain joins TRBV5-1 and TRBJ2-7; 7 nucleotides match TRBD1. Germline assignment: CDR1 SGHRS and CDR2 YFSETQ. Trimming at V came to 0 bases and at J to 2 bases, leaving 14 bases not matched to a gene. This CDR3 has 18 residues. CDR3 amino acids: CASSLDVTGLRRTYEQYF. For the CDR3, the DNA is TGCGCCAGCAGCTTGGATGTGACAGGGTTAAGGAGGACCTACGAGCAGTACTTC. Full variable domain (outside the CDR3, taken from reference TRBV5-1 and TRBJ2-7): KAGVTQTPRYLIKTRGQQVTLSCSPISGHRSVSWYQQTPGQGLQFLFEYFSETQRNKGNFPGRFSGRQFSNSRSEMNVSTLELGDSALYLCASSLDVTGLRRTYEQYFGPGTRLTVT.

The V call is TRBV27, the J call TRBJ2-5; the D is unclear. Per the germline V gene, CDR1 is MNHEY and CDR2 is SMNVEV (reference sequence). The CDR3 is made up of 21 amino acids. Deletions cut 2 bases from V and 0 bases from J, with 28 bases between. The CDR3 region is CASSLSKCHKTTYPNQETQYF. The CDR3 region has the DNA TGTGCCAGCAGTTTAAGTAAATGTCATAAAACTACCTACCCAAACCAAGAGACCCAGTACTTC.

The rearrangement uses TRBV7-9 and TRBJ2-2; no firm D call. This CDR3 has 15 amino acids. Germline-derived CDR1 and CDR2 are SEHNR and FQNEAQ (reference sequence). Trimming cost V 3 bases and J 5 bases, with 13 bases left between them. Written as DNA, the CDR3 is TGTGCCAGCAGCTTGAAAAGGGTGGGGACCGGGGAGCTGTTTTTT. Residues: CASSLKRVGTGELFF.

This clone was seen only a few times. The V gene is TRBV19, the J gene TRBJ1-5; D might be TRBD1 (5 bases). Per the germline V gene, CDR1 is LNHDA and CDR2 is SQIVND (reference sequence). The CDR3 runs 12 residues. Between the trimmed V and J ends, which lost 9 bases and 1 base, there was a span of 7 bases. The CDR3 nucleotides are TGTGCCAGCAGGGTCAGCAATCAGCCCCAGCATTTT. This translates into CASRVSNQPQHF.

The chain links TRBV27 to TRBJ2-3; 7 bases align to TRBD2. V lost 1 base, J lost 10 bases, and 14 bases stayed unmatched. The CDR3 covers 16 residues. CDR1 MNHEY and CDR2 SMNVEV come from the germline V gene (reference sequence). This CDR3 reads CASSLFVLATIGAQYF. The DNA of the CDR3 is TGTGCCAGCAGTTTATTTGTACTAGCGACAATCGGGGCGCAGTATTTT.

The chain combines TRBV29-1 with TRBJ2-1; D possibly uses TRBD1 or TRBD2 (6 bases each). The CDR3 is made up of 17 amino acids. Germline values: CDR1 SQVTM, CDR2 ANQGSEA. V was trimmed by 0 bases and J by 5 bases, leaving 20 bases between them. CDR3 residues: CSVEERVRQGRNNEQFF. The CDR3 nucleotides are TGCAGCGTTGAAGAGAGGGTTAGGCAGGGGAGGAACAATGAGCAGTTCTTC.

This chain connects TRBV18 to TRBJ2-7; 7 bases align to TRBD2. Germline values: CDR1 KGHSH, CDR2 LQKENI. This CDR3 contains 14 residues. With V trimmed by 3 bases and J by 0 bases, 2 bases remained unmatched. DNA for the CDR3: TGTGCCAGCTCACCCAGGACTAGCTCCTACGAGCAGTACTTC. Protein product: CASSPRTSSYEQYF.

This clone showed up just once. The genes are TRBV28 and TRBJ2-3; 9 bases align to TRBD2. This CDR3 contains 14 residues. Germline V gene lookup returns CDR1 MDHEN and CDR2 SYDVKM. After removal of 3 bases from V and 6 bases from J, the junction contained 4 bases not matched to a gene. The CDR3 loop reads CASSFLAGRDTQYF. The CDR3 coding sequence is TGTGCCAGCAGTTTCCTAGCGGGACGGGATACGCAGTATTTT.

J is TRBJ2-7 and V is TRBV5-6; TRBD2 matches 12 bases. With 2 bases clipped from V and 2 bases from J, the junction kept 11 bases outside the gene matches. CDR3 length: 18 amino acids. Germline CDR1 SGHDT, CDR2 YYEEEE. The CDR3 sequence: CASSFMPSGRGVPYEQYF. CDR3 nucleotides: TGTGCCAGCAGCTTTATGCCTAGCGGGAGGGGGGTCCCCTACGAGCAGTACTTC.

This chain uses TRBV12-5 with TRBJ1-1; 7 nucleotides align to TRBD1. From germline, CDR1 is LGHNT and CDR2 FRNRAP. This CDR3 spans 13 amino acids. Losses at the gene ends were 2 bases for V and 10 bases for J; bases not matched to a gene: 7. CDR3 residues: CASGLTTGLGAFF. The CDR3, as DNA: TGTGCTAGTGGTTTGACGACAGGGCTGGGAGCTTTCTTT.

The CDR3 loop is CASSLLFGGLHEQYF. The CDR3 DNA reads TGCGCCAGCAGCTTGTTGTTCGGGGGGCTCCACGAGCAGTACTTC. V is TRBV5-1 and J is TRBJ2-7; weak D call: TRBD2 (7 bases). The V and J ends lost 1 base and 5 bases respectively, with 16 bases between them. CDR3 size: 15 residues. Germline CDR1 SGHRS, CDR2 YFSETQ.

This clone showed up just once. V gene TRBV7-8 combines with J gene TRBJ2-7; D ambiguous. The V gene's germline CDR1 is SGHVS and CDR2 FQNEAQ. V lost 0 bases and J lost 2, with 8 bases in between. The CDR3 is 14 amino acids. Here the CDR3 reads CASSLAPGAYEQYF. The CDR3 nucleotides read TGTGCCAGCAGCTTAGCCCCGGGCGCCTACGAGCAGTACTTC.

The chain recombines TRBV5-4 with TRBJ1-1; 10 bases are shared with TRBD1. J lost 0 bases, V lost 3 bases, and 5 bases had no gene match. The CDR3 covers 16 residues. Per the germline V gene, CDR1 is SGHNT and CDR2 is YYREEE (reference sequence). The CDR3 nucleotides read TGTGCCAGCAGCTCAACCGGGACAGGGGTGAACACTGAAGCTTTCTTT. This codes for CASSSTGTGVNTEAFF.

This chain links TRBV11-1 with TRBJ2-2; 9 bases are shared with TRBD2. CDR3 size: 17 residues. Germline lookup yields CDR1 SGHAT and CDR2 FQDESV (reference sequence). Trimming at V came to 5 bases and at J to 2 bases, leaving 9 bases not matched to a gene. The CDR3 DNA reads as TGTGCCAGCAGCGGCCGCCGTAGCGGGGGAAACACCGGGGAGCTGTTTTTT. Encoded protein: CASSGRRSGGNTGELFF.

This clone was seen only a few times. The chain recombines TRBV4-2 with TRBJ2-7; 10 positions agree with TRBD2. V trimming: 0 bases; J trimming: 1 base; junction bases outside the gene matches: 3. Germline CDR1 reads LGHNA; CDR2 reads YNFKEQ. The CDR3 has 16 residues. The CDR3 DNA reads TGTGCCAGCAGCCAAGACTGGACTAGCGGTTCCTACGAGCAGTACTTC. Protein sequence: CASSQDWTSGSYEQYF.

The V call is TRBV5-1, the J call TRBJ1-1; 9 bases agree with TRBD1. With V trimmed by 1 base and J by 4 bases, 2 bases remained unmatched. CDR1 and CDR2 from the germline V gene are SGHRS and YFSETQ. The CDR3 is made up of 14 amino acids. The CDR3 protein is CASSLRQGGTEAFF. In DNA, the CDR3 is TGCGCCAGCAGCTTGCGACAGGGGGGCACTGAAGCTTTCTTT.

CDR3 coding DNA: TGTGCCAGCAAAAAAGGTAGGGGGCGCGGGCCGAACCTTAACTACGAGCAGTACTTC. As protein: CASKKGRGRGPNLNYEQYF. V and J are TRBV21-1 and TRBJ2-7; the table names TRBD1, a call not compared with the DNA. TRBV21-1 corresponds to a pseudogene. The CDR3 totals 19 residues.

For the CDR3, the DNA is TGTGCCAGCAGCCAGGACAGGGGCGACACTGAAGCTTTCTTT. It translates to CASSQDRGDTEAFF. The rearrangement joins TRBV4-2 to TRBJ1-1; TRBD1 matches at 9 bases. Germline V CDR1 and CDR2: LGHNA, YNFKEQ. The trim removed 3 bases at V and 3 bases at J, leaving 2 bases unmatched. The CDR3 contains 14 residues.

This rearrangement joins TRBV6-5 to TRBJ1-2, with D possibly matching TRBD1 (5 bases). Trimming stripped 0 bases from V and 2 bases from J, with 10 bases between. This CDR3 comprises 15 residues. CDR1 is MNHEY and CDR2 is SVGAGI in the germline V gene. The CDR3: CASSYSGDNNYGYTF. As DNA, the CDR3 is TGTGCCAGCAGTTACTCGGGGGATAACAACTATGGCTACACCTTC.

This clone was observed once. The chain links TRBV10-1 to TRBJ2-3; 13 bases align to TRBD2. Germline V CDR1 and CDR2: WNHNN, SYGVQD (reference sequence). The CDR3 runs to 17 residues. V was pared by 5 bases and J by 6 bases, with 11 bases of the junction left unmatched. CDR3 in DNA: TGCGCCAGCAGTCCTTACGGACTAGCGGGAGATGTGGATACGCAGTATTTT. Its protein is CASSPYGLAGDVDTQYF.

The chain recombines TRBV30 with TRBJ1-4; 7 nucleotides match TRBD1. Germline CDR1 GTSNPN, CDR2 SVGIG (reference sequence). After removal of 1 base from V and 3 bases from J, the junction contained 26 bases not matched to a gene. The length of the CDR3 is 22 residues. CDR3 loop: CAWSGEAMWGRNLGGSNEKLFF. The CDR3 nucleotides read TGTGCCTGGAGTGGAGAAGCGATGTGGGGGCGCAACCTAGGGGGCTCTAATGAAAAACTGTTTTTT.

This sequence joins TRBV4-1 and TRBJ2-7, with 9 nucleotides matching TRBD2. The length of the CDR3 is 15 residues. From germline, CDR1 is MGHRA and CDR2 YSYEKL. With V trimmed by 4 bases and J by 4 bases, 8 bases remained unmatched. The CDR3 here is CASSRTTSGEYEQYF. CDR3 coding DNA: TGCGCCAGCAGCCGCACGACTAGCGGAGAATACGAGCAGTACTTC.

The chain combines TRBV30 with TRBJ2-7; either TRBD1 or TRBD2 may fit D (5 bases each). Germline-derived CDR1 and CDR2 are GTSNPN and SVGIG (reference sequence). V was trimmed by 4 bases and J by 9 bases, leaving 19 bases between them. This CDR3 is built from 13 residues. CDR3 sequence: CAWTGTGRRGQYF. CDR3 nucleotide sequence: TGTGCCTGGACCGGGACGGGGCGACGTGGGCAGTACTTC.

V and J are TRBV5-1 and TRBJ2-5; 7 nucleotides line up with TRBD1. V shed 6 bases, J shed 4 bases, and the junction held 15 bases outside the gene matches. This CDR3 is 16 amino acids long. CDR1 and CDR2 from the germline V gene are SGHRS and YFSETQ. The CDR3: CASTLQGPGSLETQYF. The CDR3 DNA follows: TGCGCCAGCACCTTACAGGGGCCGGGATCTTTAGAGACCCAGTACTTC. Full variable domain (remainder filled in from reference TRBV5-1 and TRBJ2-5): KAGVTQTPRYLIKTRGQQVTLSCSPISGHRSVSWYQQTPGQGLQFLFEYFSETQRNKGNFPGRFSGRQFSNSRSEMNVSTLELGDSALYLCASTLQGPGSLETQYFGPGTRLLVL.

The CDR3 loop reads CASSFSPHGELFF. CDR3 bases: TGTGCCAGCAGTTTTTCTCCACACGGGGAGCTGTTTTTT. The chain is built from TRBV27 and TRBJ2-2; no definite D call. Germline V gene lookup returns CDR1 MNHEY and CDR2 SMNVEV (reference sequence). V dropped 3 bases and J dropped 7 bases, with 9 bases sitting between them. This CDR3 region has 13 residues.